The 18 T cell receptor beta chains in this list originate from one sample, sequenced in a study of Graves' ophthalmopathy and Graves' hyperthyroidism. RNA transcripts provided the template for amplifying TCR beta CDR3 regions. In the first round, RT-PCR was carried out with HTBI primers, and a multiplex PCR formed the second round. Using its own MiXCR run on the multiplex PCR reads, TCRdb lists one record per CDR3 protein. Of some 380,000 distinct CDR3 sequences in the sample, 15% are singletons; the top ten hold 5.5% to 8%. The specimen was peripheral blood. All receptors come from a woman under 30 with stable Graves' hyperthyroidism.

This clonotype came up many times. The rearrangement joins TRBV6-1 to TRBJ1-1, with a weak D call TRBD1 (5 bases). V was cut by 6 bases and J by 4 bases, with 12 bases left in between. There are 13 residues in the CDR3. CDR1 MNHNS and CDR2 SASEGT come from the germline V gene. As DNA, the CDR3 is TGTGCCAGCAGGCAGGGCGTATTCACTGAAGCTTTCTTT. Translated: CASRQGVFTEAFF.

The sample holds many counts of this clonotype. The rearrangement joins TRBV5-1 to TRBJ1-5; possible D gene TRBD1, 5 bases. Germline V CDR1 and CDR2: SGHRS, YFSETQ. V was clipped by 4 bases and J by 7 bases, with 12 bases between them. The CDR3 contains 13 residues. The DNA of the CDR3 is TGCGCCAGCAGCCTCGGGACGCAACAGCCCCAGCATTTT. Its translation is CASSLGTQQPQHF.

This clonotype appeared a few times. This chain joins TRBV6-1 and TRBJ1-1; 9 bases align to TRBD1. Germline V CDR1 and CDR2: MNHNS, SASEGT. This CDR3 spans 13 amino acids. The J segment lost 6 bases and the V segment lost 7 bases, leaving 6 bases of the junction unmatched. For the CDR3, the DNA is TGTGCCAGCACGACAGGGGGGCAGGCTGAAGCTTTCTTT. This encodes CASTTGGQAEAFF.

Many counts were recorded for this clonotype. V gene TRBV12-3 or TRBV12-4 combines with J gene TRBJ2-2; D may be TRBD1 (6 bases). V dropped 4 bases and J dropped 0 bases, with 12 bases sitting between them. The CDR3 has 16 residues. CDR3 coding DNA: TGTGCCAGCAGTTCTCAGGGGCCGGCGAACACCGGGGAGCTGTTTTTT. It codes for CASSSQGPANTGELFF.

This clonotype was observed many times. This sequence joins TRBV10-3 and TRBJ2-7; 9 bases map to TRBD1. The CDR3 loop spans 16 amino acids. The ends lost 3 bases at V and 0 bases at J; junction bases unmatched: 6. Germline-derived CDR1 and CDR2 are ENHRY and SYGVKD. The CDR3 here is CAISDIVTGGSYEQYF. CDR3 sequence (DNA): TGTGCCATCAGTGACATTGTGACAGGGGGCTCCTACGAGCAGTACTTC.

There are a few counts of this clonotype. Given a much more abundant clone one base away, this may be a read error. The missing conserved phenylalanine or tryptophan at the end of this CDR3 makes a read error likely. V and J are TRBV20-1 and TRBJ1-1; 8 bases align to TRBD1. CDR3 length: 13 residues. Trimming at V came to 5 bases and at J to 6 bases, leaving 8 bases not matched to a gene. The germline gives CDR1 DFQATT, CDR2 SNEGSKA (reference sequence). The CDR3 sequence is CSAWEGRGPEAFS. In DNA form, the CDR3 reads TGCAGTGCTTGGGAGGGCAGGGGGCCTGAAGCTTTCTCT.

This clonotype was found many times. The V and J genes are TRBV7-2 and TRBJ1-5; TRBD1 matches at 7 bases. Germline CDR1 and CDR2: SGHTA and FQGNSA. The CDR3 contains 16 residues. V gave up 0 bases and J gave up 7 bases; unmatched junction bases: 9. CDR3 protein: CASSLAVDRARQPQHF. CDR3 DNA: TGTGCCAGCAGCTTAGCGGTAGACAGGGCGCGCCAGCCCCAGCATTTT.

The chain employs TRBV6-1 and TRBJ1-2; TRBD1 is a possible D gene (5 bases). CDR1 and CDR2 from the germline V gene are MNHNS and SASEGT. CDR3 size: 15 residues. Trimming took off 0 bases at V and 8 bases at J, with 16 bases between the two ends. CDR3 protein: CASSEARGRASGYTF. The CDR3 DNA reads TGTGCCAGCAGTGAAGCGCGGGGCAGGGCGAGCGGCTACACCTTC.

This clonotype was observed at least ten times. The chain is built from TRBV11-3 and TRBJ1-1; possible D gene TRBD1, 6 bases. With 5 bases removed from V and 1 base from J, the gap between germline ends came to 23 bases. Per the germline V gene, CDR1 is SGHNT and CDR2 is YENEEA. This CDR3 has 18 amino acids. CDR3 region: CASSTNTGSQGWNTEAFF. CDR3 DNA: TGTGCCAGCAGCACAAATACAGGGTCCCAAGGTTGGAACACTGAAGCTTTCTTT.

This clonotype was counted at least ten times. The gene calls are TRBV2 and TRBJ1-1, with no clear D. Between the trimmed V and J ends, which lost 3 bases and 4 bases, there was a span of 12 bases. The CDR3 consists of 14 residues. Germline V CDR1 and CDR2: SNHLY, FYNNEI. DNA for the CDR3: TGTGCCAGCAGTGACATGGTAGGAGTCACTGAAGCTTTCTTT. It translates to CASSDMVGVTEAFF. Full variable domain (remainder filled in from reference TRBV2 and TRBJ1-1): EPEVTQTPSHQVTQMGQEVILRCVPISNHLYFYWYRQILGQKVEFLVSFYNNEISEKSEIFDDQFSVERPDGSNFTLKIRSTKLEDSAMYFCASSDMVGVTEAFFGQGTRLTVV.

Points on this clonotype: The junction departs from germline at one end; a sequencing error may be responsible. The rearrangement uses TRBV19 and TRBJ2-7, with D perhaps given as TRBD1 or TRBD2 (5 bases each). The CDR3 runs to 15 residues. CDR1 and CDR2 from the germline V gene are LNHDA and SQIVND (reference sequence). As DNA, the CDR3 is TGTGCCAGTAGTAATTTACGGGGCGGATCCTACGAGCGGTACTTC. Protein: CASSNLRGGSYERYF. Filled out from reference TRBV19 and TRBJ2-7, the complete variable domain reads DGGITQSPKYLFRKEGQNVTLSCEQNLNHDAMYWYRQDPGQGLRLIYYSQIVNDFQKGDIAEGYSVSREKKESFPLTVTSAQKNPTAFYLCASSNLRGGSYERYFGPGTRLTVT.

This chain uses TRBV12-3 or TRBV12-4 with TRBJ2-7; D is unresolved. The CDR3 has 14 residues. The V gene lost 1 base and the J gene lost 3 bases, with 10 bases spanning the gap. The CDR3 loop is CASSLEVQFYEQYF. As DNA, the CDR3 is TGTGCCAGCAGTTTAGAGGTGCAGTTCTACGAGCAGTACTTC.

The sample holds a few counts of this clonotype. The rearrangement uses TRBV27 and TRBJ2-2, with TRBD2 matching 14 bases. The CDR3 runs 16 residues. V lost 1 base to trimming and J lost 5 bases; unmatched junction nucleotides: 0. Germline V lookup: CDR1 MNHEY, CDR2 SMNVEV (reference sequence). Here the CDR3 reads CASSLWTSGGTGELFF. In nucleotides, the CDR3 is TGTGCCAGCAGTTTATGGACTAGCGGGGGGACCGGGGAGCTGTTTTTT.

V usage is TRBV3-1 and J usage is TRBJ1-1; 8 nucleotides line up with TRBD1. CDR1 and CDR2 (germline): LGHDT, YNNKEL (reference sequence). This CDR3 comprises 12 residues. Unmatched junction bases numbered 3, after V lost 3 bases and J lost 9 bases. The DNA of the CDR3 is TGTGCCAGCAGCCACGGACAGGGCAAAGCTTTCTTT. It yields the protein CASSHGQGKAFF.

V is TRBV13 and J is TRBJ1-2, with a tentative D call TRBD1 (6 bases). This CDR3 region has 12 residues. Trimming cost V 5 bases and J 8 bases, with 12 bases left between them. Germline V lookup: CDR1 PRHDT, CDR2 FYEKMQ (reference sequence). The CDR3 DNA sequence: TGTGCCAGCAGCAATGGACAGTTAGGCTACACCTTC. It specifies CASSNGQLGYTF.

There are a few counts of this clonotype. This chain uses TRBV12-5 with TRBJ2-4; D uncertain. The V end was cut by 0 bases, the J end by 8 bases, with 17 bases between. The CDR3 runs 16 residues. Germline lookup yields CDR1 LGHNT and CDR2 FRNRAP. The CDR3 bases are TGTGCTAGTGGTTTGGTACTTGGATTTACAACGGACATTCAGTACTTC. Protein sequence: CASGLVLGFTTDIQYF. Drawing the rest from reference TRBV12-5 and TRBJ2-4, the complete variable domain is DARVTQTPRHKVTEMGQEVTMRCQPILGHNTVFWYRQTMMQGLELLAYFRNRAPLDDSGMPKDRFSAEMPDATLATLKIQPSEPRDSAVYFCASGLVLGFTTDIQYFGAGTRLSVL.

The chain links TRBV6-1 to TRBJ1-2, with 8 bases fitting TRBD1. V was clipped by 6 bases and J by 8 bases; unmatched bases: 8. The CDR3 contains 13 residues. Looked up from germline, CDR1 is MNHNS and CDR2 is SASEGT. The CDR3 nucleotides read TGTGCCAGCAGAAATACAGGGGGTAGAGGCTACACCTTC. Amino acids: CASRNTGGRGYTF.

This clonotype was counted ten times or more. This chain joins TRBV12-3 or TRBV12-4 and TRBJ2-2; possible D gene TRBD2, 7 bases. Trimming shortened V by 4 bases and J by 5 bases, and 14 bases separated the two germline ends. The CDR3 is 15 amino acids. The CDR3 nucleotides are TGTGCCAGCAGTTATGGGGGGGGGCGGACCGGGGAGCTGTTTTTT. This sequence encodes CASSYGGGRTGELFF.